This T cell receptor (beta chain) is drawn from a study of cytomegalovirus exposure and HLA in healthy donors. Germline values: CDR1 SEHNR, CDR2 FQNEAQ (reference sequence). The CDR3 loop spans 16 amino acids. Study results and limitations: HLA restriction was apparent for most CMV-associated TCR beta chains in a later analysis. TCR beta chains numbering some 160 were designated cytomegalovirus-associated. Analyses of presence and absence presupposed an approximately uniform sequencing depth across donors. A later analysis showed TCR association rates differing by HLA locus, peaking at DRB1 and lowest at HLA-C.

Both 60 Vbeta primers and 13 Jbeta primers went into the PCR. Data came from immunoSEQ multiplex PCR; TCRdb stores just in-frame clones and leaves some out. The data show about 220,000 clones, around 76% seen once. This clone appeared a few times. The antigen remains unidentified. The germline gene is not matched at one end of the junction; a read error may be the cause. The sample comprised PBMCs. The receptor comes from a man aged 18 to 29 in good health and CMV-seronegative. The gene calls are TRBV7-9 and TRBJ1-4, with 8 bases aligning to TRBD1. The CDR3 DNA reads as TGTTCCAGCAGCTGGATAACAGGGGGTTCAGATGAAAAACTGTTTTTT. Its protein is CSSSWITGGSDEKLFF.